This T cell receptor beta chain is drawn from a study of identical twins. General study points: Conclusions relied on cross-sectional statistical analysis, not following the same donors.

TCRdb recomputed calls from the 5' RACE reads with MiXCR, one row per CDR3 protein. The sample records around 450,000 distinct CDR3 sequences, around 14% being singletons. This CDR3 region has 16 residues. Trimming took off 1 base at V and 0 bases at J, with 9 bases between the two ends. Germline V gene data show CDR1 as SGHTA and CDR2 as FQGNSA. With respect to this clonotype: Its antigen remains unknown.

Healthy Caucasians, and only they, were the donors. This sample also belongs to another study, concerning yellow fever vaccine responses in identical twins.

The sequence was obtained from a woman aged 18-29 years in good health. This chain links TRBV7-2 with TRBJ2-2; D gene ambiguous. The material sequenced was CD4+ T cells sorted from blood. The CDR3 DNA reads as TGTGCCAGCAGCTTAGGAGGCGGTGCGAACACCGGGGAGCTGTTTTTT. Translation gives CASSLGGGANTGELFF.